Each of the 19 T cell receptor beta chains below was sequenced from the same sample in a study of identical twins. TCRdb passed the 5' RACE reads through MiXCR, listing each CDR3 protein once. Of fewer than 800,000 distinct CDR3 sequences in the sample, less than 9% were seen once. These sequences were also reported in another study, on yellow fever vaccine responses in identical twins.

Sequencing input: PBMCs. The receptors stem from a woman aged 18-35 years in good health.

Ten or more counts support this clonotype. V gene TRBV3-1 combines with J gene TRBJ1-2, with D perhaps matching TRBD1 (5 bases). V was trimmed by 1 base and J by 7 bases, leaving 13 bases between them. Germline-derived CDR1 and CDR2 are LGHDT and YNNKEL (reference sequence). The CDR3 consists of 14 residues. The CDR3 DNA is TGTGCCAGCAGCCAAGGGGGCGGGAGAGGTGGCTACACCTTC. It translates to CASSQGGGRGGYTF.

Ten or more counts support this clonotype. This chain connects TRBV5-1 to TRBJ2-3; 14 bases match TRBD2. Germline V gives CDR1 SGHRS, CDR2 YFSETQ. CDR3 length equals 17 residues. V dropped 4 bases and J dropped 0; count of bases not matched to a gene: 4. DNA for the CDR3: TGCGCCAGCAGCCCGGGACTAGCGGGGGCTAGCACAGATACGCAGTATTTT. As protein: CASSPGLAGASTDTQYF.

The sample holds many counts of this clonotype. The rearrangement links TRBV6-1 to TRBJ2-2; 9 nucleotides agree with TRBD1. The CDR3 is 15 amino acids. Germline CDR1 reads MNHNS; CDR2 reads SASEGT. Germline trimming cut 6 bases from V and 5 bases from J; bases unmatched to any gene: 7. CDR3 region: CASRPGQGKTGELFF. The CDR3, as DNA: TGTGCCAGCAGACCGGGACAGGGAAAAACCGGGGAGCTGTTTTTT.

The V call is TRBV5-1, the J call TRBJ1-1; maybe TRBD1 (5 bases). V was shortened by 0 bases and J by 4 bases, with 13 bases between the two germline ends. Looked up from germline, CDR1 is SGHRS and CDR2 is YFSETQ. This CDR3 is 15 amino acids long. For the CDR3, the DNA is TGCGCCAGCAGCTTGGTGACAGCTACCGGCACTGAAGCTTTCTTT. It codes for CASSLVTATGTEAFF.

The chain is built from TRBV27 and TRBJ1-6; the D is unclear. The germline V and J ends were trimmed by 5 bases and 1 base, with 9 bases remaining between them. This CDR3 is 15 amino acids long. Germline CDR1 is MNHEY and CDR2 is SMNVEV (reference sequence). The CDR3 here is CASSTDVSYNSPLHF. The DNA for the CDR3 is TGTGCCAGCAGTACCGATGTTTCCTATAATTCACCCCTCCACTTT.

This clonotype was seen a handful of times. V gene TRBV29-1 combines with J gene TRBJ2-1, with 10 nucleotides matching TRBD1. The V segment lost 7 bases and the J segment 8 bases; nucleotides outside the gene matches: 5. The CDR3 runs to 12 residues. Looked up from germline, CDR1 is SQVTM and CDR2 is ANQGSEA. The CDR3 DNA follows: TGCAGCGCGGGACAGGGGATATATGAGCAGTTCTTC. Translating it yields CSAGQGIYEQFF.

There are many counts of this clonotype. This chain uses TRBV6-5 with TRBJ2-3, with D possibly matching TRBD2 (6 bases). The length of the CDR3 is 12 residues. The V end was cut by 5 bases, the J end by 8 bases, with 11 bases between. Germline values: CDR1 MNHEY, CDR2 SVGAGI. The CDR3 coding sequence is TGTGCCAGCAGTCCCCTCGGGGGTACGCAGTATTTT. This translates into CASSPLGGTQYF.

The V and J genes are TRBV7-9 and TRBJ2-1; 11 nucleotides align to TRBD1. The germline gives CDR1 SEHNR, CDR2 FQNEAQ (reference sequence). The CDR3 length is 17 residues. Losses at the gene ends were 1 base for V and 7 bases for J; bases not matched to a gene: 9. CDR3 protein: CASSLVSLDRGRNEQFF. The CDR3 nucleotides are TGTGCCAGCAGCTTAGTGTCCCTGGACAGGGGGCGGAATGAGCAGTTCTTC.

This clonotype was detected ten times or more. The chain combines TRBV5-1 with TRBJ2-2; 10 positions agree with TRBD1. Germline CDR1 and CDR2: SGHRS and YFSETQ. The CDR3 loop spans 17 amino acids. The ends lost 1 base at V and 0 bases at J; junction bases unmatched: 3. For the CDR3, the DNA is TGCGCCAGCAGCTTGAGACAGGGGGCTCCGAACACCGGGGAGCTGTTTTTT. Protein product: CASSLRQGAPNTGELFF.

This clonotype was found a few times. This chain connects TRBV28 to TRBJ2-1; no reliable D call. CDR3 length equals 19 residues. Germline V CDR1 and CDR2: MDHEN, SYDVKM. Trimming shortened V by 6 bases and J by 0 bases, and 24 bases separated the two germline ends. CDR3 coding DNA: TGTGCCAGCAGGGGTAGGGCAGGCCTTCATAGGAGCTCCTACAATGAGCAGTTCTTC. This sequence encodes CASRGRAGLHRSSYNEQFF.

A word on this clonotype: This may be a read error, as it is one base from a much larger clone. The chain uses TRBV3-1 and TRBJ2-2, with D possibly TRBD2 on 6 matching bases. Per the germline V gene, CDR1 is LGHDT and CDR2 is YNNKEL (reference sequence). The CDR3 contains 17 residues. Trimming cost V 0 bases and J 5 bases, with 16 bases left between them. This CDR3 is CASSQDFGGLMTGELFF. The CDR3 DNA reads TGTGCCAGCAGCCAAGATTTTGGGGGACTCATGACCGGGGAGCTGTTTTTT.

V gene TRBV3-1 combines with J gene TRBJ2-1; D might be TRBD1 (5 bases). The germline V gene encodes CDR1 LGHDT and CDR2 YNNKEL (reference sequence). Trimming took off 0 bases at V and 7 bases at J, with 19 bases between the two ends. This CDR3 has 17 amino acids. DNA for the CDR3: TGTGCCAGCAGCCAAGATGTGGTTTCCCAGGGAACGAATGAGCAGTTCTTC. This translates into CASSQDVVSQGTNEQFF.

This clonotype was seen a handful of times. The rearrangement links TRBV24-1 to TRBJ1-5, with 9 positions matching TRBD1. CDR3 length: 16 residues. The V segment lost 4 bases and the J segment 5 bases; nucleotides outside the gene matches: 8. The germline gives CDR1 KGHDR, CDR2 SFDVKD. The CDR3 loop is CATSERGTGTHQPQHF. The CDR3 region has the DNA TGTGCCACCAGTGAACGAGGGACAGGGACTCATCAGCCCCAGCATTTT.

This clonotype has at least ten counts. The genes are TRBV2 and TRBJ2-7; D ambiguous. Germline assignment: CDR1 SNHLY and CDR2 FYNNEI. This CDR3 has 14 residues. V lost 6 bases and J lost 1, with 13 bases in between. CDR3 coding DNA: TGTGCCAGCAGCCCTACCGCGGCGTCCTACGAGCAGTACTTC. This gives the protein CASSPTAASYEQYF.

This sequence joins TRBV5-1 and TRBJ2-7, with TRBD1 as a possible D gene (5 bases). Germline V gives CDR1 SGHRS, CDR2 YFSETQ. Trimming shortened V by 1 base and J by 3 bases, and 11 bases separated the two germline ends. This CDR3 is 14 amino acids long. Here the CDR3 reads CASSLFQGNYEQYF. In DNA, the CDR3 is TGCGCCAGCAGCTTGTTTCAGGGAAACTACGAGCAGTACTTC.

This clonotype was detected only a few times. The chain's CDR3 is CSATDRVAYQPQHF. CDR3 DNA: TGCAGTGCTACTGACAGGGTGGCTTATCAGCCCCAGCATTTT. V usage is TRBV20-1 and J usage is TRBJ1-5; 7 positions agree with TRBD1. This CDR3 is 14 amino acids long. V lost 4 bases, J lost 5 bases, and 8 bases stayed unmatched. Germline assignment: CDR1 DFQATT and CDR2 SNEGSKA (reference sequence).

This clonotype appeared a few times. The rearrangement uses TRBV5-1 and TRBJ2-7; possible D gene TRBD1, 6 bases. CDR3 length: 15 amino acids. The V gene lost 4 bases and the J gene lost 2 bases, with 16 bases spanning the gap. Germline V gene lookup returns CDR1 SGHRS and CDR2 YFSETQ. CDR3 sequence reads: CASSTGGTPAYEQYF. The CDR3 coding sequence is TGCGCCAGCAGCACGGGTGGGACACCAGCCTACGAGCAGTACTTC.

The gene calls are TRBV29-1 and TRBJ2-2; 8 nucleotides match TRBD2. The length of the CDR3 is 14 residues. Germline CDR1 is SQVTM and CDR2 is ANQGSEA. J lost 4 bases, V lost 4 bases, and 5 bases had no gene match. CDR3 region: CSVVRGGGTGELFF. In nucleotides, the CDR3 is TGCAGCGTTGTTCGGGGGGGCGGCACCGGGGAGCTGTTTTTT.

In its sample, this clonotype was seen a few times. The chain joins TRBV12-3 or TRBV12-4 to TRBJ1-1, with TRBD1 as a possible D gene (5 bases). The V end was cut by 6 bases, the J end by 10 bases, with 21 bases between. The CDR3 totals 14 residues. DNA for the CDR3: TGTGCCAGCAGCCGGATGGGGCGCAGGGACCGAGCTTTCTTT. The encoded protein is CASSRMGRRDRAFF.